Listed below are T cell receptor beta chains from one sample, sequenced in a study of CD4 T cell repertoires in COVID-19. Only in-frame clones appear in the TCRdb table, and some are missing; sequencing was by immunoSEQ multiplex PCR. The repertoire holds thousands of clones, with 84% as singletons. The source material was effector memory CD4+ T cells from blood, sampled before the COVID-19 pandemic. The receptors derive from a human donor who had COVID-19. Both conserved end residues are part of each CDR3. D genes are given only for firm matches. The listing skips clone size in some rows; elsewhere it reads once, few, many or a size class.

v_call	clone_size	cdr3_length	d_call	j_call	cdr3_aa	cdr3_nt
TRBV4-2	-	17	TRBD2	TRBJ2-5	CASSQDLGTSTRETQYF	TGTGCCAGCAGCCAAGACCTAGGGACTAGCACGAGGGAGACCCAGTACTTC
TRBV19	-	15	TRBD2	TRBJ2-1	CASSRAGGPYNEQFF	TGTGCCAGTAGTCGGGCGGGAGGCCCTTACAATGAGCAGTTCTTC
TRBV6-1	-	12	-	TRBJ2-7	CASRTGSYEQYF	TGTGCCAGCAGGACAGGCTCCTACGAGCAGTACTTC
TRBV5-1	-	14	-	TRBJ1-1	CASSDDRANTEAFF	TGCGCCAGCAGCGACGACAGAGCGAACACTGAAGCTTTCTTT
TRBV6-5	-	16	-	TRBJ2-7	CASSYVNRVNRDEQYF	TGTGCCAGCAGTTACGTAAATAGGGTCAACAGGGACGAGCAGTACTTC
TRBV28	-	14	TRBD2	TRBJ2-7	CATGLARSSYEQYF	TGTGCCACCGGACTAGCGCGCAGCTCCTACGAGCAGTACTTC
TRBV12-5	once	14	TRBD2	TRBJ2-7	CASDSGGSLYEQYF	TGTGCTAGTGATTCCGGGGGGTCCCTCTACGAGCAGTACTTC
TRBV5-1	-	14	-	TRBJ1-2	CASSLSGSQQAYTF	TGCGCCAGCAGCTTGTCGGGCAGTCAACAGGCCTACACCTTC
TRBV7-2	-	13	TRBD1	TRBJ2-7	CASSLSGGGEQYF	TGTGCCAGCAGCTTATCAGGGGGCGGCGAGCAGTACTTC
TRBV11-2	-	15	TRBD2	TRBJ2-1	CASSWTSGRAYEQFF	TGTGCCAGCAGTTGGACTAGCGGGAGGGCGTATGAGCAGTTCTTC
TRBV9	-	15	-	TRBJ2-2	CASSVAGLGTGELFF	TGTGCCAGCAGCGTAGCTGGCCTAGGCACCGGGGAGCTGTTTTTT